This TCR beta chain was identified during a study of T cells in Graves' hyperthyroidism and ophthalmopathy. Study observations and caveats: Blood also showed most of the thyroid clonotypes that were expanded above 0.001.

This clonotype was found many times. Its specificity is unknown. Investigators excluded patients with uncontrolled infection, other autoimmune disease, pregnancy or lactation. On the basis of clinical symptoms, serum thyroxine and TRAb, thyroid ultrasound and orbital computed tomography, diagnoses were made. Fresh 10 ml peripheral blood yielded PBMCs. Amplification of TCR beta CDR3 regions was performed using RNA transcripts as template. The study used the HTBI primer set for a first-round RT-PCR of the TCR CDR3. MiXCR was run by TCRdb on the multiplex PCR reads, yielding one entry per CDR3 protein. The data contain about 400,000 distinct CDR3 sequences, about 15% of them singletons. The germline V gene encodes CDR1 SGHVS and CDR2 FQNEAQ. Trimming pared 3 bases from V and 6 bases from J, leaving 15 bases between. The CDR3 spans 15 residues.

The V gene is TRBV7-8, the J gene TRBJ2-1; tentatively, D is TRBD2 (6 bases). This receptor was obtained from a woman in her 30s with Graves' hyperthyroidism. The sample was blood. The DNA of the CDR3 is TGTGCCAGCAGCTTTGGAGCCAACGGGGGCAATGAGCAGTTCTTC. It is translated as CASSFGANGGNEQFF. Drawing the rest from reference TRBV7-8 and TRBJ2-1, the complete variable domain is GAGVSQSPRYKVAKRGQDVALRCDPISGHVSLFWYQQALGQGPEFLTYFQNEAQLDKSGLPSDRFFAERPEGSVSTLKIQRTQQEDSAVYLCASSFGANGGNEQFFGPGTRLTVL.